This record concerns one T cell receptor beta chain sequence. Germline CDR1 is ENHRY and CDR2 is SYGVKD. The V gene end was trimmed by 0 bases and the J gene end by 3 bases; junction bases not matched to a gene: 6. The CDR3 has 17 amino acids. This sample was included in a study of T cells in Graves' hyperthyroidism and ophthalmopathy. Graves' hyperthyroidism was deemed stable given no ophthalmopathy progression within 18 months. Amplification of TCR beta CDR3 regions was performed using RNA transcripts as template. The HTBI set primed first-round TCR CDR3 RT-PCR. TCRdb reanalysed the multiplex PCR reads using MiXCR and keeps one entry per CDR3 protein. The data contain hundreds of thousands of distinct CDR3 sequences, around 14% of them singletons.

Sample: blood. The J gene is TRBJ2-2, the V gene TRBV10-3; 8 positions match TRBD1. The receptor was derived from a woman aged 18-30 years with Graves' hyperthyroidism. CDR3 amino acids: CAISESGTGKYTGELFF. The CDR3, as DNA: TGTGCCATCAGTGAGTCTGGGACAGGAAAGTACACCGGGGAGCTGTTTTTT.